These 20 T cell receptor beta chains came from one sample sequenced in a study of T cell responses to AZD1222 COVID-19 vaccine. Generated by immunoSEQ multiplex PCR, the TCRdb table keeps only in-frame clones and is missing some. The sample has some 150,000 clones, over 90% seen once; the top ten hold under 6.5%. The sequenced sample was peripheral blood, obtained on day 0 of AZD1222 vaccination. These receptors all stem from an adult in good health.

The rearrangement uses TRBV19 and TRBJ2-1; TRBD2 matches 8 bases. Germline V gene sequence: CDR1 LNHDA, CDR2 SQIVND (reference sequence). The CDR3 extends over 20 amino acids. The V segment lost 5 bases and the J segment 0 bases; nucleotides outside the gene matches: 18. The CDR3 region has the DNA TGTGCCAGTAGTCAAGGGTTGCGTAGCGGGATTCCATACTCCTACAATGAGCAGTTCTTC. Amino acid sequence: CASSQGLRSGIPYSYNEQFF.

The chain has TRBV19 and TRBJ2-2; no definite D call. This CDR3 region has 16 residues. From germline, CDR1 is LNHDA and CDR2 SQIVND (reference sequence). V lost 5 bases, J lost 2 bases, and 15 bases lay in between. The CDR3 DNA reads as TGTGCCAGTAGTGGCGGACGGACGTATAACACCGGGGAGCTGTTTTTT. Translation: CASSGGRTYNTGELFF.

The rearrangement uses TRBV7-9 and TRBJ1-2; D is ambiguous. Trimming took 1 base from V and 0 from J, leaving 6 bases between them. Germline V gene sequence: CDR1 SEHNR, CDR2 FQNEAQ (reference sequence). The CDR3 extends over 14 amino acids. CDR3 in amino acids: CASSLGRPNYGYTF. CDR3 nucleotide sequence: TGTGCCAGCAGCTTAGGCAGGCCTAACTATGGCTACACCTTC.

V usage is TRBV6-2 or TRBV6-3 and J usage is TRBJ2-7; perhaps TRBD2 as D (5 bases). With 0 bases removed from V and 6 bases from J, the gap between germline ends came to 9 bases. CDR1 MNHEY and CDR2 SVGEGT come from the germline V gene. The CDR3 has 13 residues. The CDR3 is CASSYSRLFEQYF. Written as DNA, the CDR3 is TGTGCCAGCAGTTACTCCCGACTATTCGAGCAGTACTTC.

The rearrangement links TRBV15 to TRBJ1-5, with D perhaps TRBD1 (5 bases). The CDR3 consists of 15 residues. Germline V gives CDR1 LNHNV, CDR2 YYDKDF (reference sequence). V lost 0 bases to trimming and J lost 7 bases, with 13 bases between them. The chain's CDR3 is CATSRDGQGNQPQHF. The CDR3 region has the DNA TGTGCCACCAGCAGAGATGGTCAGGGTAACCAGCCCCAGCATTTT.

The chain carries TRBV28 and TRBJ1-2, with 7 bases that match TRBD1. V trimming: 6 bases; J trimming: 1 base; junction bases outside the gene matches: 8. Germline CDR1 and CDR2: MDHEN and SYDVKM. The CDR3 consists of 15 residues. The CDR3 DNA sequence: TGTGCCAGCAGAGATCAGGGGGGGGATAACTATGGCTACACCTTC. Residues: CASRDQGGDNYGYTF.

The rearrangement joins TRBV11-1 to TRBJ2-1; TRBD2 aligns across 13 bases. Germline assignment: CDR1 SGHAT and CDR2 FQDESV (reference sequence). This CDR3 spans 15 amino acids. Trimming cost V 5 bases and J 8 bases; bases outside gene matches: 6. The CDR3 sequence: CASSQGLAGLDEQFF. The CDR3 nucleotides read TGTGCCAGCAGCCAGGGACTAGCGGGATTGGATGAGCAGTTCTTC. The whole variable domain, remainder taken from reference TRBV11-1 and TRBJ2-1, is EAEVAQSPRYKITEKSQAVAFWCDPISGHATLYWYRQILGQGPELLVQFQDESVVDDSQLPKDRFSAERLKGVDSTLKIQPAELGDSAMYLCASSQGLAGLDEQFFGPGTRLTVL.

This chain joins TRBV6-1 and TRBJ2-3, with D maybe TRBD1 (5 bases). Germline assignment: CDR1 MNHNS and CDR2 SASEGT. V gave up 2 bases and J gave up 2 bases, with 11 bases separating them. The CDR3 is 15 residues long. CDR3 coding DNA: TGTGCCAGCAGTGAATGGGGCCCTTACACAGATACGCAGTATTTT. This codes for CASSEWGPYTDTQYF.

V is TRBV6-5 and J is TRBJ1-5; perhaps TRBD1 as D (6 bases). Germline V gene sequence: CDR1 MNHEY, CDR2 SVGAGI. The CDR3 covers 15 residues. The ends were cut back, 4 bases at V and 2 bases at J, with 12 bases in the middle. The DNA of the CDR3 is TGTGCCAGCAGTTCAAGGGGGAAGGGCAATCAGCCCCAGCATTTT. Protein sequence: CASSSRGKGNQPQHF.

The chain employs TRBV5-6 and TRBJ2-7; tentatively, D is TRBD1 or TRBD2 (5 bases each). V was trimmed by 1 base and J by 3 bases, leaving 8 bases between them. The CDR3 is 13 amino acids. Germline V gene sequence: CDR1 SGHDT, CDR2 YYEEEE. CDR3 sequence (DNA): TGTGCCAGCAGCTTGCGGGGCGACTACGAGCAGTACTTC. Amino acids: CASSLRGDYEQYF.

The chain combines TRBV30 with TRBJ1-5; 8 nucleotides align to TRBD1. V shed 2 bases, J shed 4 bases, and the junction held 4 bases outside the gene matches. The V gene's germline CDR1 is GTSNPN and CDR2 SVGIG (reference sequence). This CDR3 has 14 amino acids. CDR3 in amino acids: CAWSYTGGNQPQHF. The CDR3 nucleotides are TGTGCCTGGAGTTACACAGGGGGAAATCAGCCCCAGCATTTT.

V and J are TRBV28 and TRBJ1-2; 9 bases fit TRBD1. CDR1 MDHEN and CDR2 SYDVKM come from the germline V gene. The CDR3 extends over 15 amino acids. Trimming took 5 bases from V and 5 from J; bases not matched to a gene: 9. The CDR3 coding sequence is TGTGCCAGCAGTCCTTCAGGACAGGGGCGGTATGGCTACACCTTC. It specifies CASSPSGQGRYGYTF.

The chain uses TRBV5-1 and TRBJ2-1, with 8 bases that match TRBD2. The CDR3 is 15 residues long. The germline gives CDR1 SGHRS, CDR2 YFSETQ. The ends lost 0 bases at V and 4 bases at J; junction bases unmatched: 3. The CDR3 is CASSLEAGAYNEQFF. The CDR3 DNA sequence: TGCGCCAGCAGCTTGGAAGCGGGAGCGTACAATGAGCAGTTCTTC.

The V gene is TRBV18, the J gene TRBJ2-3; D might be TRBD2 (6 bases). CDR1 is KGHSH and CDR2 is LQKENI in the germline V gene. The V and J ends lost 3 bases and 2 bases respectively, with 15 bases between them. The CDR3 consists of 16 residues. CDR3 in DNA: TGTGCCAGCTCACCGCTGCCGGGACTCGCCACAGATACGCAGTATTTT. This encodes CASSPLPGLATDTQYF.

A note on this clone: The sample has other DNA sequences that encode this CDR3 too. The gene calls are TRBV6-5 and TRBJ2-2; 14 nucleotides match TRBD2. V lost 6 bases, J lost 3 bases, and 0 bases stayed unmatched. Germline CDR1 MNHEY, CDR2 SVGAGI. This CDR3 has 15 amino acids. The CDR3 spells CASRGLAGDTGELFF. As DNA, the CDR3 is TGTGCCAGCAGGGGACTAGCGGGGGACACCGGGGAGCTGTTTTTT.

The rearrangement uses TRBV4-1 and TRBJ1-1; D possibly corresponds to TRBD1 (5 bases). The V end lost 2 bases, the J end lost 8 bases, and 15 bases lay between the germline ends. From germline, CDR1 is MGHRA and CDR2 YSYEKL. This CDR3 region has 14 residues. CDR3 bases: TGCGCCAGCAGCCAAAATAAGGGGCTGGCGGAAGCTTTCTTT. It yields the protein CASSQNKGLAEAFF.

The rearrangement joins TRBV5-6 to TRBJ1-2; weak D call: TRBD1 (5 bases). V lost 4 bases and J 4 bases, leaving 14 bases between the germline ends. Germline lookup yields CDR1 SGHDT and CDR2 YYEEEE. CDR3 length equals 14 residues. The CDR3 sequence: CASSVRDRRYGYTF. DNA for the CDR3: TGTGCCAGCAGCGTCCGGGACCGACGCTATGGCTACACCTTC.

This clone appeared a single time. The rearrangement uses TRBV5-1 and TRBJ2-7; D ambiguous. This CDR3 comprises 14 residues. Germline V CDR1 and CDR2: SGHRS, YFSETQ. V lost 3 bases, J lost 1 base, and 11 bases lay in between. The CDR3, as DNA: TGCGCCAGCAGCTCGTACACGGGTTCCTACGAGCAGTACTTC. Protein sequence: CASSSYTGSYEQYF.

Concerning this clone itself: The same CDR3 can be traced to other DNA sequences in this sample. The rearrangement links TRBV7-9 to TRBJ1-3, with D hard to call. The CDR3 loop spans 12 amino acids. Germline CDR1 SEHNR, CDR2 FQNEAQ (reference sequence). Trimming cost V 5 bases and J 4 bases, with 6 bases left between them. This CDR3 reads CASSPTGNTIYF. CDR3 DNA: TGTGCCAGCAGCCCGACGGGAAACACCATATATTTT.

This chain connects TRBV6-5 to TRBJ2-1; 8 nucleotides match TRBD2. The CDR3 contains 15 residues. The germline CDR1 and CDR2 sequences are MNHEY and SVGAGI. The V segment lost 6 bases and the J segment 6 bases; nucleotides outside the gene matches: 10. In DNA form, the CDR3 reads TGTGCCAGCAGCCGAGGACTAGCTCAGAGCAATGAGCAGTTCTTC. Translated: CASSRGLAQSNEQFF.